This TCR beta chain was observed in a study of T-cell reconstitution after alpha-beta-depleted transplantation in children. Study results and limitations: The origin of high day-60 TCRbeta diversity in some patients lay in surviving recipient T cells and thymic progenitors. Several hundred rapidly expanded clones from non-depleted graft cells reportedly supplied alpha-beta T cells about two months post-transplant. One year post-transplant, T-cell counts and diversity were largely derived from T cells produced anew.

The table lists this clonotype with a few counts. Its target is unknown. Trimming pared 0 bases from V and 5 bases from J, leaving 13 bases between. CDR3 size: 15 residues. Germline-derived CDR1 and CDR2 are SGHVS and FQNEAQ. Unique molecular identifiers featured in how the TCRbeta library was prepared. From the PCR reads, TCRdb called clonotypes with MiXCR, one entry per CDR3 protein. In the table there are tens of thousands of distinct CDR3 sequences, about 5% of which are singletons. Specimen: PBMCs, mostly from graft donor cells, collected 60 days after TCRalphabeta/CD19-depleted stem cell transplant. The sequence was obtained from a female patient aged 2-9 years who had a stem cell transplant for aplastic anemia, so the T cells may come from the graft donor. The V call is TRBV7-8, the J call TRBJ1-1; no firm D call. CDR3 bases: TGTGCCAGCAGCTTAGCGAGGCAGAGGCGGACTGAAGCTTTCTTT. Its protein is CASSLARQRRTEAFF. The full variable domain, with the rest looked up from reference TRBV7-8 and TRBJ1-1, is GAGVSQSPRYKVAKRGQDVALRCDPISGHVSLFWYQQALGQGPEFLTYFQNEAQLDKSGLPSDRFFAERPEGSVSTLKIQRTQQEDSAVYLCASSLARQRRTEAFFGQGTRLTVV.